These T cell receptor beta chains were read from a single sample in a study of T-cell reconstitution after alpha-beta-depleted transplantation in children. TCRdb reanalysed the PCR reads using MiXCR and keeps one entry per CDR3 protein. The sample shows about 300,000 distinct CDR3 sequences, roughly a tenth of them seen only once. The source was PBMCs, collected before TCRalphabeta/CD19-depleted stem cell transplant. These receptors originate from a boy under two years old with acute myeloid leukemia, due to receive a stem cell transplant. The CDR3 runs from the conserved cysteine through the conserved F or W. D genes are given only for firm matches. Not all rows give a size; the values are once, few, many and, for expanded clones, a class.

v_call,clone_size,j_call,d_call,cdr3_aa,cdr3_nt
TRBV11-3,.,TRBJ2-3,TRBD1,CASSKGQGARTDTQYF,TGTGCCAGCAGCAAGGGACAGGGGGCGCGGACAGATACGCAGTATTTT
TRBV28,many,TRBJ1-5,.,CASSLLGNSNQPQHF,TGTGCCAGCAGTTTATTGGGAAATAGCAATCAGCCCCAGCATTTT
TRBV20-1,.,TRBJ1-4,.,CSARPTGRDEKLFF,TGCAGTGCTAGGCCGACAGGAAGGGATGAAAAACTGTTTTTT
TRBV4-3,many,TRBJ1-2,.,CASSSRVGGLDYGYTF,TGCGCCAGCTCCTCAAGAGTCGGGGGTCTAGACTATGGCTACACCTTC
TRBV7-2,few,TRBJ2-7,.,CASSQSGTEAYEQYF,TGTGCCAGCAGCCAATCCGGGACTGAGGCCTACGAGCAGTACTTC
TRBV6-1,many,TRBJ1-2,.,CASSINTGVGYTF,TGTGCCAGCTCTATCAACACGGGGGTCGGCTACACCTTC
TRBV12-3/TRBV12-4,many,TRBJ1-5,.,CASSLVVGEGPQHF,TGTGCCAGCAGTTTAGTCGTCGGGGAAGGGCCCCAGCATTTT
TRBV2,few,TRBJ2-3,.,CASSAVRYRTDTQYF,TGTGCCAGCAGTGCGGTCAGATACCGCACAGATACGCAGTATTTT
TRBV2,few,TRBJ2-1,TRBD2,CASSEVLAVNEQFF,TGTGCCAGCAGTGAAGTGCTAGCGGTCAATGAGCAGTTCTTC
TRBV7-3,many,TRBJ2-1,TRBD2,CASSLAGGLNEQFF,TGTGCCAGCAGCTTAGCGGGGGGGTTAAATGAGCAGTTCTTC
TRBV12-3/TRBV12-4,many,TRBJ1-5,TRBD1,CASSPLQGAGNQPQHF,TGTGCCAGCAGCCCCCTACAGGGGGCGGGCAATCAGCCCCAGCATTTT
TRBV10-3,many,TRBJ2-5,.,CAISESVIETQYF,TGTGCCATCAGTGAGTCGGTTATAGAGACCCAGTACTTC
TRBV9,.,TRBJ1-2,.,CASSPRQTSLRYGRGYTF,TGTGCCAGCAGCCCTCGACAGACAAGTTTGCGATACGGCCGGGGCTACACCTTC
TRBV18,many,TRBJ2-1,.,CASSPPGLDRNEQFF,TGTGCCAGCTCACCACCGGGCCTGGATCGGAATGAGCAGTTCTTC
TRBV7-8,many,TRBJ2-5,TRBD1,CASSPWGTGFFFQETQYF,TGTGCCAGCAGCCCGTGGGGGACAGGTTTCTTTTTCCAAGAGACCCAGTACTTC
TRBV3-1,many,TRBJ2-2,.,CASSQEWGRSGELFF,TGTGCCAGCAGCCAAGAGTGGGGCAGATCCGGGGAGCTGTTTTTT
TRBV20-1,.,TRBJ2-7,TRBD2,CSARESGLAGGPFYEQYF,TGCAGTGCTAGGGAATCCGGACTAGCGGGGGGGCCCTTCTACGAGCAGTACTTC
TRBV7-3,many,TRBJ2-5,TRBD1,CASSRRDRDEETQYF,TGTGCCAGCAGCAGAAGGGACAGGGATGAAGAGACCCAGTACTTC
TRBV20-1,many,TRBJ2-1,.,CSASLRPGNEQFF,TGCAGTGCCTCGCTACGTCCCGGCAATGAGCAGTTCTTC
TRBV7-2,many,TRBJ2-1,.,CASSLGIGISYNEQFF,TGTGCCAGCAGCTTAGGGATCGGTATTAGCTACAATGAGCAGTTCTTC
TRBV7-9,many,TRBJ1-5,TRBD1,CASSSGQGAYSNQPQHF,TGTGCCAGCAGCTCTGGACAGGGGGCCTATAGCAATCAGCCCCAGCATTTT
TRBV4-3,many,TRBJ2-7,.,CASSQGQDSYEQYF,TGCGCCAGCAGCCAAGGGCAGGACAGCTACGAGCAGTACTTC
TRBV10-3,.,TRBJ1-3,.,CAISTGIFSGNTIYF,TGTGCCATCAGTACGGGGATCTTCTCTGGAAACACCATATATTTT
TRBV4-2,.,TRBJ2-5,.,CASSQDGQPYETQYF,TGTGCCAGCAGCCAAGATGGACAGCCGTACGAGACCCAGTACTTC
TRBV20-1,.,TRBJ2-1,TRBD2,CSASRASGSLLSYNEQFF,TGCAGTGCTAGTCGGGCTAGCGGGAGTCTCCTGTCCTACAATGAGCAGTTCTTC
TRBV7-6,many,TRBJ2-5,TRBD2,CASSRRGGETQYF,TGTGCCAGCAGCCGGCGGGGGGGGGAGACCCAGTACTTC
TRBV3-1,many,TRBJ2-5,.,CASSQGTQETQYF,TGTGCCAGCAGCCAAGGAACCCAAGAGACCCAGTACTTC
TRBV24-1,many,TRBJ2-1,TRBD2,CATSRSGTRGTSANEQFF,TGTGCCACCAGTAGGTCGGGGACCCGGGGGACTAGTGCTAATGAGCAGTTCTTC
TRBV7-2,many,TRBJ2-1,TRBD2,CASSFRWLAGGNEQFF,TGTGCCAGCAGCTTCCGGTGGCTAGCGGGAGGCAATGAGCAGTTCTTC
TRBV5-1,.,TRBJ2-6,.,CASAALDQGGSGANVLTF,TGCGCCTCGGCAGCCCTTGATCAGGGGGGCTCTGGGGCCAACGTCCTGACTTTC
TRBV5-1,many,TRBJ2-7,TRBD1,CASRPGTGVSYEQYF,TGCGCCAGCAGACCCGGGACAGGCGTATCCTACGAGCAGTACTTC
TRBV7-9,many,TRBJ2-7,TRBD1,CASSHRDRGSYEQYF,TGTGCCAGCAGCCACCGGGACAGGGGCTCCTACGAGCAGTACTTC
TRBV24-1,many,TRBJ2-2,TRBD1,CATSDPETGITGELFF,TGTGCCACCAGTGACCCCGAGACAGGGATCACCGGGGAGCTGTTTTTT
TRBV20-1,many,TRBJ2-7,TRBD1,CSARGDRAGEQYF,TGCAGTGCTAGGGGGGACAGGGCTGGCGAGCAGTACTTC